This TCR beta chain emerged from a study of T cell repertoires in cytomegalovirus infection. The study's findings and limits: Identification of carriers of CMV plus the relevant HLA was performed using cumulative public TCR beta family frequency.

A single record per CDR3 protein comes from TCRdb applying MiXCR to the reads. This sample carries 450,000 to 550,000 distinct CDR3 sequences, approximately 15% of them seen once, and the ten largest clones take 20% to 30%. In this sample, this clonotype turned up a few times. The antigen remains unidentified. The CDR3 runs 17 residues. The germline CDR1 and CDR2 sequences are ENHRY and SYGVKD. The V segment lost 6 bases and the J segment 4 bases; nucleotides outside the gene matches: 15. The receptor was derived from a human donor in good health (CMV status not recorded). Some clones in this sample may be carry-over from other donors' samples. J is TRBJ2-3 and V is TRBV10-3; the match to TRBD2 covers 8 bases. Specimen: CD8+ T cells from PBMCs. The CDR3 region has the DNA TGTGCCATCAGCGTCTTCGTTAGCGGGAAAGGAGCAGATACGCAGTATTTT. This encodes CAISVFVSGKGADTQYF.